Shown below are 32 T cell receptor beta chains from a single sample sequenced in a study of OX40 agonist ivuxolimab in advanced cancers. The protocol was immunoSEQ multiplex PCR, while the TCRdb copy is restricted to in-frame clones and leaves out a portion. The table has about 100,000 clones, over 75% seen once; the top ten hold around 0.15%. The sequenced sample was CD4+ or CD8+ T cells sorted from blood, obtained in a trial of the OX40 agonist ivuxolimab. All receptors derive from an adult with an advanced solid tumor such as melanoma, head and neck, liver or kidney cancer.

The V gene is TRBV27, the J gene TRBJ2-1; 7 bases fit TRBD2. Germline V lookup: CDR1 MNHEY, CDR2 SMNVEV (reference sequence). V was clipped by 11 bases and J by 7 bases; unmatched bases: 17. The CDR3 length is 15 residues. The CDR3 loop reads CACVMRARGVNEQFF. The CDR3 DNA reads TGTGCCTGTGTCATGCGGGCCCGGGGGGTGAATGAGCAGTTCTTC.

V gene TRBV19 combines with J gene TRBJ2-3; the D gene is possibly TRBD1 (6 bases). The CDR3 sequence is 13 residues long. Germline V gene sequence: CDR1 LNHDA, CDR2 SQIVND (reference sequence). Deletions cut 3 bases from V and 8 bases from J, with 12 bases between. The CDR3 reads CASSIKGGGTQYF. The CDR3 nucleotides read TGTGCCAGTAGTATTAAAGGGGGTGGTACGCAGTATTTT.

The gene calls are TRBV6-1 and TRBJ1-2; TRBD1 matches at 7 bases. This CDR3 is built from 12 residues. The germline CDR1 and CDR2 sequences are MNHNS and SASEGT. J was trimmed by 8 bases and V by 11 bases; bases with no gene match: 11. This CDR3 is CAYAGTAYGYTF. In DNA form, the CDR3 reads TGTGCCTACGCGGGGACAGCCTACGGCTACACCTTC.

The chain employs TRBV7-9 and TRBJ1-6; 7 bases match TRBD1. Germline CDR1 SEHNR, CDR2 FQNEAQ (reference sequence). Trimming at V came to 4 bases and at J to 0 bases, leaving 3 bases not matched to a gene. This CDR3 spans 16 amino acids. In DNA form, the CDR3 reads TGTGCCAGCAGCTCGGGACAGAGCTCCTATAATTCACCCCTCCACTTT. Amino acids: CASSSGQSSYNSPLHF.

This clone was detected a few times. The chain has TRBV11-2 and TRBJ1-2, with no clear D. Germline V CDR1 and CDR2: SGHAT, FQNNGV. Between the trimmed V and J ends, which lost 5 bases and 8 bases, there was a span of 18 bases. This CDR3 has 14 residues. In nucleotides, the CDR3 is TGTGCCAGCAGCATTACAGTGGCACGAGCGGGCTACACCTTC. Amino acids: CASSITVARAGYTF. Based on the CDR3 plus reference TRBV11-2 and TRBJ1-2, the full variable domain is EAGVAQSPRYKIIEKRQSVAFWCNPISGHATLYWYQQILGQGPKLLIQFQNNGVVDDSQLPKDRFSAERLKGVDSTLKIQPAKLEDSAVYLCASSITVARAGYTFGSGTRLTVV.

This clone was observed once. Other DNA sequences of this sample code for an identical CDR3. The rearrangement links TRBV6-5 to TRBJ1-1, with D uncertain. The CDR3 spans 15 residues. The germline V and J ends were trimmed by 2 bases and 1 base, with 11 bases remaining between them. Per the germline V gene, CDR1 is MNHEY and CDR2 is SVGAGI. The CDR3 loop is CASSYEGRPNTEAFF. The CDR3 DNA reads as TGTGCCAGCAGTTACGAAGGCAGACCGAACACTGAAGCTTTCTTT.

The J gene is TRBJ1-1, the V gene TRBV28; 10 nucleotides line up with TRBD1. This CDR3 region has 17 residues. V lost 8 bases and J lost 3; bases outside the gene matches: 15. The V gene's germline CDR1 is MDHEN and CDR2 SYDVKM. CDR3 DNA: TGTGCCAGCTCAACGCTCCTAGGGACAGGGGCGGACACTGAAGCTTTCTTT. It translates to CASSTLLGTGADTEAFF.

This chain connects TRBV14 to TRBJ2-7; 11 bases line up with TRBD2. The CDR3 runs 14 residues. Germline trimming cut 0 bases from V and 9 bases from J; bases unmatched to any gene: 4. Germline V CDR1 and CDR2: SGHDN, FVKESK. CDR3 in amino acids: CASSQDPLAGGQYF. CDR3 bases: TGTGCCAGCAGCCAAGATCCGCTAGCGGGAGGGCAGTACTTC. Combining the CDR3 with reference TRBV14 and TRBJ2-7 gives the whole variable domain EAGVTQFPSHSVIEKGQTVTLRCDPISGHDNLYWYRRVMGKEIKFLLHFVKESKQDESGMPNNRFLAERTGGTYSTLKVQPAELEDSGVYFCASSQDPLAGGQYFGPGTRLTVT.

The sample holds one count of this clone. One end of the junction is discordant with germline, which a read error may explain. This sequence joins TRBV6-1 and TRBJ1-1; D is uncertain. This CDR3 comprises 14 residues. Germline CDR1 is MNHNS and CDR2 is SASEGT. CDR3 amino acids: CASREVEFATEAFF. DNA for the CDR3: TGTGCCAGCAGAGAAGTGGAGTTTGCGACTGAAGCTTTCTTT.

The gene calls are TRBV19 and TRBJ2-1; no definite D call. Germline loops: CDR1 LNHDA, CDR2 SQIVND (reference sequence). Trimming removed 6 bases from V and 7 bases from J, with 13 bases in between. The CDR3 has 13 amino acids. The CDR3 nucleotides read TGTGCCAGTAGAGGCCCGACCAGGAATGAGCAGTTCTTC. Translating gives CASRGPTRNEQFF.

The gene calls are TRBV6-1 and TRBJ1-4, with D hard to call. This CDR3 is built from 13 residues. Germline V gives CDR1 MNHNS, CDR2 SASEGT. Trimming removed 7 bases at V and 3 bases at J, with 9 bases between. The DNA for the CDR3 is TGTGCCAGCATTAGGGAGGCTAATGAAAAACTGTTTTTT. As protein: CASIREANEKLFF.

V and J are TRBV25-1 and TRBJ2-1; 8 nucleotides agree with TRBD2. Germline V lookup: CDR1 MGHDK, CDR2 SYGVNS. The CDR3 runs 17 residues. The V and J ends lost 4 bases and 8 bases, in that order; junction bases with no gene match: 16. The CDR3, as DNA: TGTGCCAGCAGTGGGGAGACTAGCGCGGCGGCACACCATGAGCAGTTCTTC. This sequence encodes CASSGETSAAAHHEQFF. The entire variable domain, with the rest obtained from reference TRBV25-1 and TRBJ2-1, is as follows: EADIYQTPRYLVIGTGKKITLECSQTMGHDKMYWYQQDPGMELHLIHYSYGVNSTEKGDLSSESTVSRIRTEHFPLTLESARPSHTSQYLCASSGETSAAAHHEQFFGPGTRLTVL.

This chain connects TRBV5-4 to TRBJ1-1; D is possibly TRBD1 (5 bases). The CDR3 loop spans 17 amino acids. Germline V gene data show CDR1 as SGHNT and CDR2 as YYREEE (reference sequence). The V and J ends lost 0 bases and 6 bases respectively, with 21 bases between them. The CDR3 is CASSLGGLAGGPSEAFF. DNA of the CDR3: TGTGCCAGCAGCTTGGGGGGACTAGCGGGAGGGCCTTCTGAAGCTTTCTTT.

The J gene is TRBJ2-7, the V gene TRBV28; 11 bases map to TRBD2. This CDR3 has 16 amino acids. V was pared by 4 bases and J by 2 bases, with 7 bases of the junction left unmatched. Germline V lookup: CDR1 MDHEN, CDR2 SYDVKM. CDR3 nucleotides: TGTGCCAGCAGTTCCCCCCTAGCGGGGGGAACCTACGAGCAGTACTTC. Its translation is CASSSPLAGGTYEQYF.

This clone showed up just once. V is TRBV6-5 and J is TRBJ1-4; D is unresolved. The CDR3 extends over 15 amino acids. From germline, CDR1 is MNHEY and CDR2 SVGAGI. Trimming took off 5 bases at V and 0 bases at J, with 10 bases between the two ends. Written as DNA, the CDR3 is TGTGCCAGCAGTCCAAAGGCCTCAACTAATGAAAAACTGTTTTTT. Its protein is CASSPKASTNEKLFF.

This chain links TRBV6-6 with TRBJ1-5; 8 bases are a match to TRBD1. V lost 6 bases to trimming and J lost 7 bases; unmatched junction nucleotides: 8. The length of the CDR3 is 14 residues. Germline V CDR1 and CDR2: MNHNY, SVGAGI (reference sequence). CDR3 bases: TGTGCCAGCAGCCCAGGGGGCGCGGGGCAGCCCCAGCATTTT. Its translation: CASSPGGAGQPQHF.

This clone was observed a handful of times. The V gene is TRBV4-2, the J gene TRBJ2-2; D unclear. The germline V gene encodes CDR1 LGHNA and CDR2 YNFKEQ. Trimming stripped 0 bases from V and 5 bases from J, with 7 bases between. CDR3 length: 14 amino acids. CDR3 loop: CASSQDRRTGELFF. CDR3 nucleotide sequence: TGTGCCAGCAGCCAAGACCGCAGGACCGGGGAGCTGTTTTTT.

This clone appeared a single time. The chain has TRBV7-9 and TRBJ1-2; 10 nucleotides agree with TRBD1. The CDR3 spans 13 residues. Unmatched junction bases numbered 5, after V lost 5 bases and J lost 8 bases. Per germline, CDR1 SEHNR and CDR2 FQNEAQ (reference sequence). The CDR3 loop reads CASSPGQGSGYTF. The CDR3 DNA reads TGTGCCAGCAGCCCGGGACAGGGGAGCGGCTACACCTTC.

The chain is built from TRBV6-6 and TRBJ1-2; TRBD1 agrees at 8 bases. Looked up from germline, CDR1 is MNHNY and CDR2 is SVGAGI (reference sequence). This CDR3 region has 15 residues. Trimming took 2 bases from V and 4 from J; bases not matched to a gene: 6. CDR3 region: CASSYGTGGLYGYTF. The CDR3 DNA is TGTGCCAGCAGTTACGGGACAGGAGGACTCTATGGCTACACCTTC.

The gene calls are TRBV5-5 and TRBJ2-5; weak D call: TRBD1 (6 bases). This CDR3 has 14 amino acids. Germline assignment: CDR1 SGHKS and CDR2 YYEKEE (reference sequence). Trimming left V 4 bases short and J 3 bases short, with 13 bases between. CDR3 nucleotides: TGTGCCAGCAGCCACGCAGACAGGAAAGAGACCCAGTACTTC. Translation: CASSHADRKETQYF.

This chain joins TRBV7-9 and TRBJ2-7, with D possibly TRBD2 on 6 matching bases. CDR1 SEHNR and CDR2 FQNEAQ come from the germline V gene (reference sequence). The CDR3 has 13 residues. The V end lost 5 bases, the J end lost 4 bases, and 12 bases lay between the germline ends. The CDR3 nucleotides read TGTGCCAGCAGCCGGGGGTTGGGGTACGAGCAGTACTTC. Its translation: CASSRGLGYEQYF. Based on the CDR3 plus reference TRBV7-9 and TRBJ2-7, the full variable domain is DTGVSQNPRHKITKRGQNVTFRCDPISEHNRLYWYRQTLGQGPEFLTYFQNEAQLEKSRLLSDRFSAERPKGSFSTLEIQRTEQGDSAMYLCASSRGLGYEQYFGPGTRLTVT.

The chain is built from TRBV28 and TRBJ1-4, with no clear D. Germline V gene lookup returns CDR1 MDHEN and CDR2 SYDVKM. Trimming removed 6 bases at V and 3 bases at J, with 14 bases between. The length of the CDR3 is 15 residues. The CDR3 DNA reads TGTGCCAGCAGGGGCAGGATGATTGCTAATGAAAAACTGTTTTTT. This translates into CASRGRMIANEKLFF.

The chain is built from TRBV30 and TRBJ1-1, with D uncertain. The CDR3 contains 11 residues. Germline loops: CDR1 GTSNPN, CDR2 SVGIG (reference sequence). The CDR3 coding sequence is TGTGCTAACGGGAGGCGGACTGAAGCTTTCTTT. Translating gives CANGRRTEAFF.

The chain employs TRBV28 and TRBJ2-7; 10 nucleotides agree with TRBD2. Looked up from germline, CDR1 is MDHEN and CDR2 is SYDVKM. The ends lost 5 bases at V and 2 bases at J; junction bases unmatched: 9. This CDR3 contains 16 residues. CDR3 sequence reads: CASSQTSGLTAYEQYF. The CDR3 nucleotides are TGTGCCAGCAGTCAGACTAGCGGGCTAACTGCCTACGAGCAGTACTTC.

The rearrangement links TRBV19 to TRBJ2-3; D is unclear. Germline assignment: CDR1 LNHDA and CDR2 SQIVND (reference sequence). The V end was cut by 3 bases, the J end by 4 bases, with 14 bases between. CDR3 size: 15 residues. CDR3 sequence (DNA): TGTGCCAGTAGTATCTCCATTTGGGCGGCAGATACGCAGTATTTT. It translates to CASSISIWAADTQYF.

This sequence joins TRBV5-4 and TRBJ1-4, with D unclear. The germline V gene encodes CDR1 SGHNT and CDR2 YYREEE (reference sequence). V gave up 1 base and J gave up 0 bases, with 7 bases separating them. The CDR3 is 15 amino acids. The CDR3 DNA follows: TGTGCCAGCAGCTTGAGGGCGTCAACTAATGAAAAACTGTTTTTT. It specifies CASSLRASTNEKLFF.

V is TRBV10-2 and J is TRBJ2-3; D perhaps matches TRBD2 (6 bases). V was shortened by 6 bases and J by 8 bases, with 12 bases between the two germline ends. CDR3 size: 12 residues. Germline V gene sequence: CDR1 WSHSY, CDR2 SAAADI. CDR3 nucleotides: TGCGCCAGCAGGCTTACAGCGGGTACGCAGTATTTT. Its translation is CASRLTAGTQYF.

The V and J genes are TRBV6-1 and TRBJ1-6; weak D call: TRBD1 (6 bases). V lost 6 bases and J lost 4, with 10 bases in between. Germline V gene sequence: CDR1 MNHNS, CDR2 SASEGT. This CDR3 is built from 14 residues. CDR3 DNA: TGTGCCAGCAGACAGGGAAGTTATAATTCACCCCTCCACTTT. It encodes CASRQGSYNSPLHF.

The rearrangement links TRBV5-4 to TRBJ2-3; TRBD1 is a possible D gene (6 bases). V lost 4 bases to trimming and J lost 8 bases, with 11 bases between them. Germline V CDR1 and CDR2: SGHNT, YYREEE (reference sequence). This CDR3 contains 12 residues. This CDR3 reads CASSPTGGTQYF. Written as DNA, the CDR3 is TGTGCCAGCAGCCCGACAGGCGGTACGCAGTATTTT.

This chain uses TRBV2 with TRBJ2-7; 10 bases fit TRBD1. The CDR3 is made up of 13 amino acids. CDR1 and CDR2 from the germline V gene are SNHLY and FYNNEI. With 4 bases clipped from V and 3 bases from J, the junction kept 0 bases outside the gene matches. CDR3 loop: CASSGTGGYEQYF. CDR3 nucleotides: TGTGCCAGCAGTGGGACAGGGGGCTACGAGCAGTACTTC.

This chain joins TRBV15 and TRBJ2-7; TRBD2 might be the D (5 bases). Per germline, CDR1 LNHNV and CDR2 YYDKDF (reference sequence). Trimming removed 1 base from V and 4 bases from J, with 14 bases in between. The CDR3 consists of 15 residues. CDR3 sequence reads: CATSRAGRNLYEQYF. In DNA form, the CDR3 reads TGTGCCACCAGCAGAGCGGGGAGAAACCTTTACGAGCAGTACTTC. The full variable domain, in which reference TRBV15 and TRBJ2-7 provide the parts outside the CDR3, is DAMVIQNPRYQVTQFGKPVTLSCSQTLNHNVMYWYQQKSSQAPKLLFHYYDKDFNNEADTPDNFQSRRPNTSFCFLDIRSPGLGDTAMYLCATSRAGRNLYEQYFGPGTRLTVT.

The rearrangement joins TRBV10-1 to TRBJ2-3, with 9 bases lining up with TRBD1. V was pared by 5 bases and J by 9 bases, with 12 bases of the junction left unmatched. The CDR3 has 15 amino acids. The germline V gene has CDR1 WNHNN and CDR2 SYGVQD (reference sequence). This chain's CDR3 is CASSPRDRDGGTQYF. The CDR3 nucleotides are TGCGCCAGCAGTCCCCGGGACAGGGACGGTGGCACGCAGTATTTT.